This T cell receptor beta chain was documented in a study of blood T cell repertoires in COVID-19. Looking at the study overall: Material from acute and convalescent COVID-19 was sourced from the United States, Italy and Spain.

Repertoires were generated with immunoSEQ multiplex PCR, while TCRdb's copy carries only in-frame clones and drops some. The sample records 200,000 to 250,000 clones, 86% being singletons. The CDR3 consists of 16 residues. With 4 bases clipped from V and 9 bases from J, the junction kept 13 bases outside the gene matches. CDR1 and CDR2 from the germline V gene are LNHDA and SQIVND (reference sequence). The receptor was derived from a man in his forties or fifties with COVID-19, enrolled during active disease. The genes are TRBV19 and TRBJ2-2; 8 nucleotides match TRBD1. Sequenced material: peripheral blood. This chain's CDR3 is CASSTRGQGFHWELFF. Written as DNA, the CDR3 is TGTGCCAGTAGTACCCGAGGACAGGGTTTCCACTGGGAGCTGTTTTTT. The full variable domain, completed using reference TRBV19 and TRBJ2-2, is DGGITQSPKYLFRKEGQNVTLSCEQNLNHDAMYWYRQDPGQGLRLIYYSQIVNDFQKGDIAEGYSVSREKKESFPLTVTSAQKNPTAFYLCASSTRGQGFHWELFFGEGSRLTVL.